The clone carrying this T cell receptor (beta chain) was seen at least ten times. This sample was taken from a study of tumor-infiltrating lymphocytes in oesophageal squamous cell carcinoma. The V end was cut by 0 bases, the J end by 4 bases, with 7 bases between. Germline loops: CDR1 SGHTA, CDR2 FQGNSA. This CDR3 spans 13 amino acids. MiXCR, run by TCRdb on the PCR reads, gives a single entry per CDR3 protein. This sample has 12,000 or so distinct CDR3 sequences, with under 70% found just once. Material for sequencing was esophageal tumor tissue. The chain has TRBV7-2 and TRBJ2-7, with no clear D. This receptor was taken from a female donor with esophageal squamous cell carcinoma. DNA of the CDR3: TGTGCCAGCAGCTTAGCGGTAGGGTACGAGCAGTACTTC. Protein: CASSLAVGYEQYF.